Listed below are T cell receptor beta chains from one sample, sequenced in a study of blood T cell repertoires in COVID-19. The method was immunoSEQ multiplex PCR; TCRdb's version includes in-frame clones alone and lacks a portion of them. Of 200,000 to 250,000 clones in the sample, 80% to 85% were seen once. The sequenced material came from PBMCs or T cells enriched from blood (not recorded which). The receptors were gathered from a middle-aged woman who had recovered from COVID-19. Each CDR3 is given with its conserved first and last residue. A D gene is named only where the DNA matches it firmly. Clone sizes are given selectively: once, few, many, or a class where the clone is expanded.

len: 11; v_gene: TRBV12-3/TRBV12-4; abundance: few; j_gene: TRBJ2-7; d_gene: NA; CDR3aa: CASSSFYEQYF; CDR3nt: TGTGCCAGCAGCTCTTTCTACGAGCAGTACTTC
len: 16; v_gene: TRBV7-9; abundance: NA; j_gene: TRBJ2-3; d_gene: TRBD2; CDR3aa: CASSLAPGLATDTQYF; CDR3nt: TGTGCCAGCAGCTTAGCCCCGGGACTAGCGACAGATACGCAGTATTTT
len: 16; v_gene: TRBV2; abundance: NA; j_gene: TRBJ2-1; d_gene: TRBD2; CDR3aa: CASSEWASGRKDEQFF; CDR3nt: TGTGCCAGCAGTGAGTGGGCTAGCGGGAGGAAGGATGAGCAGTTCTTC
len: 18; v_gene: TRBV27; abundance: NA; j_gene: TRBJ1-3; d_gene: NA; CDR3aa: CASSPSPRGPRSGNTIYF; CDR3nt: TGTGCCAGCAGTCCATCCCCCCGGGGTCCCAGATCTGGAAACACCATATATTTT
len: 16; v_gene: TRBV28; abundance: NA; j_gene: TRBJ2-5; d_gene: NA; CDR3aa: CASIPPSPRGRETQYF; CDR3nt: TGTGCCAGCATACCGCCCAGCCCCAGGGGACGAGAGACCCAGTACTTC
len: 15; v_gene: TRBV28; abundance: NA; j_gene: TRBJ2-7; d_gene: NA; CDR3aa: CASSPPLVEPYEQYF; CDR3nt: TGTGCCAGCAGTCCCCCTTTAGTTGAACCCTACGAGCAGTACTTC
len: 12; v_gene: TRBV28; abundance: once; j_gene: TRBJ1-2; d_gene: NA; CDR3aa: CASSFFLRGYTF; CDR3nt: TGTGCCAGCAGTTTTTTTCTGAGGGGCTACACCTTC
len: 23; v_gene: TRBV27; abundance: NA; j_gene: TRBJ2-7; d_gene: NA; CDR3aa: CASSSPGQGVIGLAGVWNYEQYF; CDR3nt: TGTGCCAGCAGTTCCCCGGGACAGGGTGTTATTGGGCTAGCGGGAGTATGGAACTACGAGCAGTACTTC
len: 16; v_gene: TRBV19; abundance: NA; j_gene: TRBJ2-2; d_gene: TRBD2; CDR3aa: CASSAPSGRIGGELFF; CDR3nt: TGTGCCAGTAGTGCCCCTAGCGGGAGGATTGGCGGGGAGCTGTTTTTT
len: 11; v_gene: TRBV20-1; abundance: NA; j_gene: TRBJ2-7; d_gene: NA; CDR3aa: CSAVDKYEQYF; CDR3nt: TGCAGTGCAGTTGACAAATACGAGCAGTACTTC
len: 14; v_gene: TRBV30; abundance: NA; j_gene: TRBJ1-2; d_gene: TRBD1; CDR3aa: CAWSDRGSVYGYTF; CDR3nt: TGTGCCTGGAGCGACAGGGGTTCGGTCTATGGCTACACCTTC
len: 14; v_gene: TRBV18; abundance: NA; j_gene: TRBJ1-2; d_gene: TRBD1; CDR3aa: CASSPRQGVGGYTF; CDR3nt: TGTGCCAGCTCACCAAGACAGGGCGTCGGCGGCTACACCTTC
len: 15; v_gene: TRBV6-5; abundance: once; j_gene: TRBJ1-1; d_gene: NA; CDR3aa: CASSRLPPSSTEAFF; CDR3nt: TGTGCCAGCAGCCGCTTACCACCTAGCTCCACTGAAGCTTTCTTT
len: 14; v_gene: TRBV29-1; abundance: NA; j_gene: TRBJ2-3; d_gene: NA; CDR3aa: CSVEDFSSTDTQYF; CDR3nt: TGCAGCGTTGAAGACTTTTCTAGCACAGATACGCAGTATTTT
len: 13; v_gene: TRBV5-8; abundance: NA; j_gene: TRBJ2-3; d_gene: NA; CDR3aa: CASSRQFLDTQYF; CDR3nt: TGTGCCAGCAGCCGACAGTTTTTAGATACGCAGTATTTT
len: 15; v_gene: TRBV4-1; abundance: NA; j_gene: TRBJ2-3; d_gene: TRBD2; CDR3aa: CTSSQTGTTTDTQYF; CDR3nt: TGCACCAGCAGCCAAACCGGGACTACCACAGATACGCAGTATTTT
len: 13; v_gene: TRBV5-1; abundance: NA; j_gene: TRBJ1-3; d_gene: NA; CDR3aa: CASSLGRENTIYF; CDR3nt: TGCGCCAGCAGCTTGGGCAGGGAAAACACCATATATTTT
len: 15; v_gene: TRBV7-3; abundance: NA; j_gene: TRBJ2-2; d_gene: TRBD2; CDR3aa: CASSELATKAGELFF; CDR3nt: TGTGCCAGCAGCGAACTAGCGACCAAGGCCGGGGAGCTGTTTTTT
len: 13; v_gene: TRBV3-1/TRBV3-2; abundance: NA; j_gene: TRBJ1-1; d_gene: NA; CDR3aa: CASTTQGHGEAFF; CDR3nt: TGTGCCAGCACCACACAGGGCCACGGGGAAGCTTTCTTT
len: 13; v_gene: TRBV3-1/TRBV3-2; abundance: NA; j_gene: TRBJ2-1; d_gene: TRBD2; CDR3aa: CASSSSGLGRQFF; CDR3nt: TGTGCCAGCAGCTCTAGCGGTCTGGGAAGGCAGTTCTTC
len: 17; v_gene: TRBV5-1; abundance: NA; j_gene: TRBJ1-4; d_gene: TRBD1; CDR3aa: CATYRGRFEKTNEKLFF; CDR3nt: TGCGCCACCTACAGGGGTCGGTTTGAGAAAACTAATGAAAAACTGTTTTTT
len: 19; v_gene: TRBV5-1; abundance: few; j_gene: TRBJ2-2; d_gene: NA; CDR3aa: CASSLAVSRTLKNTGELFF; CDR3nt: TGCGCCAGCAGCTTGGCCGTTTCCCGGACACTAAAGAACACCGGGGAGCTGTTTTTT
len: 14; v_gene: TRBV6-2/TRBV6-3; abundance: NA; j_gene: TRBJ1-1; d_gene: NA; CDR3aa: CASSYDGANTEAFF; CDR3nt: TGTGCCAGCAGTTACGATGGGGCGAACACTGAAGCTTTCTTT
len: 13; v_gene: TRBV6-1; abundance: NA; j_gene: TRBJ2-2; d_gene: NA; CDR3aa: CASSEEGGGELFF; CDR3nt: TGTGCCAGCAGTGAAGAAGGGGGCGGGGAGCTGTTTTTT
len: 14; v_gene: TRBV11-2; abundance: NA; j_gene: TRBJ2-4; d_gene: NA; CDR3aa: CASSPDRRGNIQYF; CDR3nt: TGTGCCAGCAGCCCGGACAGGAGGGGAAACATTCAGTACTTC
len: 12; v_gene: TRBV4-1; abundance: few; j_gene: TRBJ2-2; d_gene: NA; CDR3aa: CASTPNTGELFF; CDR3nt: TGCGCCAGCACCCCTAACACCGGGGAGCTGTTTTTT
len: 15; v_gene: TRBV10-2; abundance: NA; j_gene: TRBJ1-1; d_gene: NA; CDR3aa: CASSEPLGGGTEAFF; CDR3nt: TGCGCCAGCAGTGAGCCTCTCGGGGGGGGCACTGAAGCTTTCTTT
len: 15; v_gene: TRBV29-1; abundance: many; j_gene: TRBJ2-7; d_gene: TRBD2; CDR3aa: CSVWASGRPSYEQYF; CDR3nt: TGCAGCGTTTGGGCTAGCGGGAGGCCCTCCTACGAGCAGTACTTC
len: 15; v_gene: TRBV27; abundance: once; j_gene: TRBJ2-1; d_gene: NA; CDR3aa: CASSLAPAGWNEQFF; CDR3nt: TGTGCCAGCAGCCTAGCCCCAGCGGGTTGGAATGAGCAGTTCTTC
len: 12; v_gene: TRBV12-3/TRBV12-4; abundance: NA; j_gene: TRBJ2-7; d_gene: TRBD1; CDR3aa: CASSPDRFEQYF; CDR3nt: TGTGCCAGCAGCCCGGACAGGTTCGAGCAGTACTTC
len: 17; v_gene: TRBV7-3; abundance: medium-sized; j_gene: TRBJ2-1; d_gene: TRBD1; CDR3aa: CASSLTDRVLSYNEQFF; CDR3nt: TGTGCCAGCAGCTTAACCGACAGGGTTCTCTCCTACAATGAGCAGTTCTTC
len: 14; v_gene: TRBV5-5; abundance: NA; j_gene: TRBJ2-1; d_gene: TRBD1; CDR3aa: CASSPGQGYNEQFF; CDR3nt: TGTGCCAGCAGCCCGGGACAGGGATACAATGAGCAGTTCTTC
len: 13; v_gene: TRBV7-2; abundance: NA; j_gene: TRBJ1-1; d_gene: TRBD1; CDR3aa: CASSPQGSPEAFF; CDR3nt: TGTGCCAGCAGCCCACAGGGGTCCCCTGAAGCTTTCTTT
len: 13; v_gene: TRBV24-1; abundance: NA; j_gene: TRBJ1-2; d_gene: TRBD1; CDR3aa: CATSDPTGNGYTF; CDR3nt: TGTGCCACCAGTGATCCGACAGGGAATGGCTACACCTTC
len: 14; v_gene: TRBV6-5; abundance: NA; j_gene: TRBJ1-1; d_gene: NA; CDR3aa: CASSYSSENTEAFF; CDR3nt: TGTGCCAGCAGTTACTCGAGCGAGAACACTGAAGCTTTCTTT
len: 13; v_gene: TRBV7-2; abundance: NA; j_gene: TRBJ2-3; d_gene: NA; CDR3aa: CASSSNPADTQYF; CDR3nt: TGTGCCAGCAGCTCTAATCCTGCAGATACGCAGTATTTT
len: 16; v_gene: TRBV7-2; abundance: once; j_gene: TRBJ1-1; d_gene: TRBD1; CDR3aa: CASSIRLTGGNTEAFF; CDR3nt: TGTGCCAGCAGCATAAGACTAACAGGGGGGAACACTGAAGCTTTCTTT
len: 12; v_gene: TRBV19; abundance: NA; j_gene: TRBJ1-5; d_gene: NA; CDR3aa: CASRSSGQPQHF; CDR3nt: TGTGCCAGTAGATCTTCGGGGCAGCCCCAGCATTTT
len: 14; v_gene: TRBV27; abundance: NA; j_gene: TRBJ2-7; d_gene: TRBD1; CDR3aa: CASSAGRGRHEQYF; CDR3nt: TGTGCCAGCTCGGCGGGCAGGGGGCGACACGAGCAGTACTTC
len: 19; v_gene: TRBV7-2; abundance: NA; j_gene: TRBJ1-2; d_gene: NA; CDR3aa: CASSLGWRGRENRWDGYTF; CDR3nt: TGTGCCAGCAGCTTAGGTTGGAGGGGACGGGAAAATCGCTGGGATGGCTACACCTTC
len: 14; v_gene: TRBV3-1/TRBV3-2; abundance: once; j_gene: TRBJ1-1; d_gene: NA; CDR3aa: CASSHPEGNTEAFF; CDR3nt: TGTGCCAGCAGCCACCCTGAGGGGAACACTGAAGCTTTCTTT
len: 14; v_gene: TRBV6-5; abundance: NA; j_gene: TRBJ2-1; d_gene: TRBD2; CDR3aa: CASSRTSTYNEQFF; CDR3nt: TGTGCCAGCAGTAGGACTAGCACCTACAATGAGCAGTTCTTC
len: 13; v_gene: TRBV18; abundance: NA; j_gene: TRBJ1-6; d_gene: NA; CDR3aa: CASSRDANSPLHF; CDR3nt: TGTGCCAGCTCGCGGGACGCCAATTCACCCCTCCACTTT
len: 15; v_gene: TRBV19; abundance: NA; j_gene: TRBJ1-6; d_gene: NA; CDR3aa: CASRQASSYNSPLHF; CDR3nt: TGTGCCAGTAGACAGGCCAGCTCCTATAATTCACCCCTCCACTTT
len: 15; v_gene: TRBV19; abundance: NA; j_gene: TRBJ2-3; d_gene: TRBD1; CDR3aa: CASSIPPGTADTQYF; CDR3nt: TGTGCCAGTAGTATCCCGCCCGGGACAGCAGATACGCAGTATTTT